The clone carrying this T cell receptor (beta chain) was counted ten times or more. No antigen is known for it. The sample is drawn from a study of molecular identifiers for immune sequencing clone quantification. Broader study findings: Whereas naive cells kept under 1% of molecules in clones above 20 RNA copies, such clones held over 99% in effectors.

Using 10%, 30% or 50% RNA, naive CD8 libraries were derived from approximately 20,000 to 980,000 sorted cells. Naive CD8 T cells, phenotype CD8+CD4-CCR7+CD45RA+, were sorted. TCRdb ran MiXCR on the PCR reads and lists one entry per CDR3 protein. The repertoire includes around 82,000 distinct CDR3 sequences, roughly 20% of them detected once, and about 0.85% sits in the top ten. Trimming removed 6 bases at V and 8 bases at J, with 13 bases between. Per germline, CDR1 LNHDA and CDR2 SQIVND (reference sequence). The CDR3 sequence is 12 residues long. What was sequenced was naive CD8+ T cells from blood, with Jurkat cell RNA spiked in. Subset indicated: FACS-sorted CD8+CD4-CCR7+CD45RA+ naive T cells. The gene calls are TRBV19 and TRBJ1-1, with no clear D. This TCR came from a human donor in good health. Some libraries in this study had Jurkat cell RNA spiked in. CDR3 protein: CASSPARAEAFF. CDR3 DNA: TGTGCCAGTAGCCCCGCGCGGGCCGAAGCTTTCTTT.